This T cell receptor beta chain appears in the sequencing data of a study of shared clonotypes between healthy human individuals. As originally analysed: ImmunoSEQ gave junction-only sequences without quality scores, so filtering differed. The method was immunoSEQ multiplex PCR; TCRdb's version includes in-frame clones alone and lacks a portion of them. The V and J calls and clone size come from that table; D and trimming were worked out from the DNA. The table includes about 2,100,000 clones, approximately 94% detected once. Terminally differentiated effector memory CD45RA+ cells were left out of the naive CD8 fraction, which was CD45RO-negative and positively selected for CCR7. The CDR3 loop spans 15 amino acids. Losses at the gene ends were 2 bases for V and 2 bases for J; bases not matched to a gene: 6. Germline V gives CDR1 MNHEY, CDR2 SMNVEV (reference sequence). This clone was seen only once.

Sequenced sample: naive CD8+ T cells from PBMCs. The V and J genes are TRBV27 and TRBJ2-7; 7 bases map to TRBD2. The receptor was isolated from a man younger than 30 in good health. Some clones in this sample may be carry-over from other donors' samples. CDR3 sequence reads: CASSLRGGSTYEQYF. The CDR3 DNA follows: TGTGCCAGCAGTTTAAGAGGCGGGAGTACCTACGAGCAGTACTTC.